The 3 T cell receptor beta chains reported below all come from one sample, sequenced in a study of blood T cell repertoires in COVID-19. TCRdb's table, derived via immunoSEQ multiplex PCR, lists solely in-frame clones and lacks some. The sample has 150,000 to 200,000 clones, 88% seen once; the top ten hold 9% to 10%. Source material: PBMCs or T cells enriched from blood (not recorded which). The receptors originated from a woman aged 18 to 35 who had recovered from COVID-19.

The chain recombines TRBV10-1 with TRBJ2-1; D is possibly TRBD2 (6 bases). The CDR3 contains 15 residues. Looked up from germline, CDR1 is WNHNN and CDR2 is SYGVQD (reference sequence). V was clipped by 1 base and J by 6 bases, with 13 bases between them. In DNA, the CDR3 is TGCGCCAGCAGTGAGTTCCTGGACTATCCCAATGAGCAGTTCTTC. Protein sequence: CASSEFLDYPNEQFF.

The chain has TRBV2 and TRBJ1-4; 7 bases are a match to TRBD1. Germline V gives CDR1 SNHLY, CDR2 FYNNEI. The J segment lost 8 bases and the V segment lost 6 bases, leaving 9 bases of the junction unmatched. This CDR3 is built from 14 residues. The CDR3 protein is CASRVDRAVEKLFF. The CDR3 DNA is TGTGCCAGCAGGGTTGACAGGGCAGTAGAAAAACTGTTTTTT. The variable domain in full, completed from reference TRBV2 and TRBJ1-4, reads EPEVTQTPSHQVTQMGQEVILRCVPISNHLYFYWYRQILGQKVEFLVSFYNNEISEKSEIFDDQFSVERPDGSNFTLKIRSTKLEDSAMYFCASRVDRAVEKLFFGSGTQLSVL.

This rearrangement joins TRBV5-1 to TRBJ2-3; TRBD1 matches 11 bases. This CDR3 spans 17 amino acids. CDR1 is SGHRS and CDR2 is YFSETQ in the germline V gene. V shed 4 bases and J 3 bases; nucleotides not matched to a gene: 10. The CDR3 here is CASSPRTGGAVTDTQYF. CDR3 DNA: TGCGCCAGCAGCCCAAGGACAGGGGGCGCAGTGACAGATACGCAGTATTTT. Using reference TRBV5-1 and TRBJ2-3 for the parts outside the CDR3, the full variable domain is KAGVTQTPRYLIKTRGQQVTLSCSPISGHRSVSWYQQTPGQGLQFLFEYFSETQRNKGNFPGRFSGRQFSNSRSEMNVSTLELGDSALYLCASSPRTGGAVTDTQYFGPGTRLTVL.